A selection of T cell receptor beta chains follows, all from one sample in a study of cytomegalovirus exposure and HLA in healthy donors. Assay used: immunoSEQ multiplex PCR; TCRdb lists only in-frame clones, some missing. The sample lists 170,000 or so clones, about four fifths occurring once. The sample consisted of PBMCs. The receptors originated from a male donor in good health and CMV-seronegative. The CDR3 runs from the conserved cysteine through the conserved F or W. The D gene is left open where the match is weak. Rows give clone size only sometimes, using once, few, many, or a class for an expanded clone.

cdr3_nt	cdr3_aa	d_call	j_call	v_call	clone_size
TGTGCCAGCAGTGACGCCGGGGGTTTTTCTGGAAACACCATATATTTT	CASSDAGGFSGNTIYF	NA	TRBJ1-3	TRBV6-1	NA
TGTGCCAGCAGCTTATTCCAGGGGGCGCAAAATACGCAGTATTTT	CASSLFQGAQNTQYF	TRBD1	TRBJ2-3	TRBV7-7	NA
TGTGCCAGCAGCTTAGATCGAGAAGAGACCCAGTACTTC	CASSLDREETQYF	NA	TRBJ2-5	TRBV11-3	few
TGCGCCAGCAGTGAATTTGTGGGACTAGCGGGAAATGAGCAGTTCTTC	CASSEFVGLAGNEQFF	TRBD2	TRBJ2-1	TRBV10-2	NA
TGTGCCAGCAGGTGGACAGGGGGCGACTATGGCTACACCTTC	CASRWTGGDYGYTF	TRBD1	TRBJ1-2	TRBV6-1	NA
TGTGCCTGGAGGGGCAGGGCCTATGGCTACACCTTC	CAWRGRAYGYTF	NA	TRBJ1-2	TRBV30	NA
TGTGCCAGCTCACCACCGGGAGGACTAGTCGCAAATGAGCAGTTCTTC	CASSPPGGLVANEQFF	TRBD2	TRBJ2-1	TRBV18	NA
TGTGCCAGTAGTTTTCCAGAACGTAACTATGGCTACACCTTC	CASSFPERNYGYTF	NA	TRBJ1-2	TRBV19	NA
TGCGCCAGCAGCCAAGAGGCAGGGTTATCGAATGAGCAGTTCTTC	CASSQEAGLSNEQFF	NA	TRBJ2-1	TRBV4-1	NA
TGTGCCAGCAGCTTAGCACTAGCGTCGGATACGCAGTATTTT	CASSLALASDTQYF	TRBD2	TRBJ2-3	TRBV5-5	NA
TGCGCCAGCAGTGGACAGGTAGGGGGTAATTCACCCCTCCACTTT	CASSGQVGGNSPLHF	NA	TRBJ1-6	TRBV10-2	NA
TGTGCCAGCAGCTTGGCGCGCTATGGGGCCAACGTCCTGACTTTC	CASSLARYGANVLTF	NA	TRBJ2-6	TRBV5-6	NA
TGTGCCAGCAGCGCCGGGACAGCCTACGAGCAGTACTTC	CASSAGTAYEQYF	TRBD1	TRBJ2-7	TRBV2	NA
TGTGCCGTGAGCCAGCGGAACTATGGCTACACCTTC	CAVSQRNYGYTF	NA	TRBJ1-2	TRBV30	NA
TGTGCCAGCAGTTACGCTCATCCGGGACAGAATTCACCCCTCCACTTT	CASSYAHPGQNSPLHF	TRBD1	TRBJ1-6	TRBV6-6	NA
TGTGCCAGCAGTTGGGGGGACCACAATCAGCCCCAGCATTTT	CASSWGDHNQPQHF	NA	TRBJ1-5	TRBV6-1	NA
TGCGCCAGCAGCTTCGAACTTTACAATGAGCAGTTCTTC	CASSFELYNEQFF	NA	TRBJ2-1	TRBV5-1	few
TGTGCCAGTAGATCTCGGACTAGCGGGCGCACAGATACGCAGTATTTT	CASRSRTSGRTDTQYF	TRBD2	TRBJ2-3	TRBV19	NA
TGTGCCAGCAGCTTATCCCGGACAGGGCGAGGGGATACGCAGTATTTT	CASSLSRTGRGDTQYF	TRBD1	TRBJ2-3	TRBV7-2	NA
TGTGCCAGCAGTTACACAGTCTCCTACAATGAGCAGTTCTTC	CASSYTVSYNEQFF	NA	TRBJ2-1	TRBV6-5	once
TGTGCCAGCAGTGATCCGCGTATGAACACTGAAGCTTTCTTT	CASSDPRMNTEAFF	NA	TRBJ1-1	TRBV6-1	NA
TGTGCCGCCTCGGGGGGGAACTATGGCTACACCTTC	CAASGGNYGYTF	NA	TRBJ1-2	TRBV28	NA
TGTGCCTGGACCCCGGGAGGGACACCCGGGAACTATCAGTACTTC	CAWTPGGTPGNYQYF	TRBD2	TRBJ2-4	TRBV30	NA
TGTGCCAGTAAGGACAGCCCCCTGGGTGGCTACACCTTC	CASKDSPLGGYTF	NA	TRBJ1-2	TRBV19	NA
TGTGCCAGCAGCCACCGACAGGGGGACGGTGAGACCCAGTACTTC	CASSHRQGDGETQYF	TRBD1	TRBJ2-5	TRBV4-2	few
TGTGCCAGCAGTCGGACAGGGGAGGGAGAGCAGTACTTC	CASSRTGEGEQYF	TRBD1	TRBJ2-7	TRBV28	once
TGTGCCAGCAGTTCACGCCAGCAGGGTGCAACTAATGAAAAACTGTTTTTT	CASSSRQQGATNEKLFF	NA	TRBJ1-4	TRBV27	NA
TGTGCCACCTTTCAAGAGACCCAGTACTTC	CATFQETQYF	NA	TRBJ2-5	TRBV28	NA
TGTGCCAGCAGCGTAGGCTGGACTAGCAGTAGAAATGAGCAGTTCTTC	CASSVGWTSSRNEQFF	TRBD2	TRBJ2-1	TRBV9	NA
TGTGCCAGCAGCCCGGGGACAGGGTCCTACGAGCAGTACTTC	CASSPGTGSYEQYF	TRBD1	TRBJ2-7	TRBV7-9	few
TGCGCCAGCAGCCAAGATAGTGGCGGGGGGGCTCCCGGGAATGAGCAGTTCTTC	CASSQDSGGGAPGNEQFF	TRBD2	TRBJ2-1	TRBV4-1	NA
TGTGCCAGCAGCGTCCGGGACAGCCACAATGAGCAGTTCTTC	CASSVRDSHNEQFF	TRBD1	TRBJ2-1	TRBV9	NA
TGTGCCAGTAGTACTCCCGGGACAGGGTCCTATCAGCCCCAGCATTTT	CASSTPGTGSYQPQHF	TRBD1	TRBJ1-5	TRBV19	NA
TGTGCCAGCAGCTTAAGAGGCGGTATCTCCTACGAGCAGTACTTC	CASSLRGGISYEQYF	NA	TRBJ2-7	TRBV7-3	NA
TGTGCCAGTAGTCCGGGGACAGGGGCCTCTACGCAGTATTTT	CASSPGTGASTQYF	TRBD1	TRBJ2-3	TRBV19	few
TGTGCCAGCAGTCAGGGGGCAGGGTCTGGGGCCAACGTCCTGACTTTC	CASSQGAGSGANVLTF	TRBD1	TRBJ2-6	TRBV27	NA
TGTGCCAGCTCACCGGGGCAGGGAACTGAAGCTTTCTTT	CASSPGQGTEAFF	NA	TRBJ1-1	TRBV18	NA
TGTGCCAGCAGCTTTGGAGGTTTCTCTGGAAACACCATATATTTT	CASSFGGFSGNTIYF	NA	TRBJ1-3	TRBV5-4	NA
TGTGCCAGCAGCTCGCAGGAGGGCCAACCCCAGCATTTT	CASSSQEGQPQHF	NA	TRBJ1-5	TRBV11-2	NA
TGTGCCAGCAGCCCGCGGGGAGGCACTGAAGCTTTCTTT	CASSPRGGTEAFF	NA	TRBJ1-1	TRBV27	NA
TGTGCCTGGGGAAGGGGGGGTGGGTACGAGCAGTACTTC	CAWGRGGGYEQYF	NA	TRBJ2-7	TRBV30	NA
TGTGCCAGCACCGGGGAGACCCAGTACTTC	CASTGETQYF	NA	TRBJ2-5	TRBV7-9	NA
TGTGCCAGCAGTTGGGAGGGGGTTGGGAATCAGCCCCAGCATTTT	CASSWEGVGNQPQHF	NA	TRBJ1-5	TRBV28	NA
TGTGCCAGTAGTCTCGCACAGGGCAATTCACCCCTCCACTTT	CASSLAQGNSPLHF	NA	TRBJ1-6	TRBV19	NA